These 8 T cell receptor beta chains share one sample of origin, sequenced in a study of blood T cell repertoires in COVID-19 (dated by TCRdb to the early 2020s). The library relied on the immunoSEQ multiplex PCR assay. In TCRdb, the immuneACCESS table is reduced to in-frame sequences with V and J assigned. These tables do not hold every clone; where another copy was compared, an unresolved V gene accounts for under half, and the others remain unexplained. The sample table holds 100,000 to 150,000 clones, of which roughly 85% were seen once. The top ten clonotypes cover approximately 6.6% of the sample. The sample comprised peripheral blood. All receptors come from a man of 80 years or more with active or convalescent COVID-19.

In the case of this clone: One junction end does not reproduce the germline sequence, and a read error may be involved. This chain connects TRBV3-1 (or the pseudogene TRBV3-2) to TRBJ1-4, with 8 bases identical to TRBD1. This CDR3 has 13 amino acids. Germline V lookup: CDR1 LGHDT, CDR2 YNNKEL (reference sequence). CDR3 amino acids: CASRQGQGARLFF. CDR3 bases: TGTGCCAGCAGACAAGGCCAGGGGGCGCGACTGTTTTTT.

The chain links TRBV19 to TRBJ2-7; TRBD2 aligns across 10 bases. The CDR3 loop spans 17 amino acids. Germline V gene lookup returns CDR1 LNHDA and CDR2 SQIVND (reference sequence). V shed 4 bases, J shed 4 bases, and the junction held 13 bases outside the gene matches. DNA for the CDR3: TGTGCCAGTAGTACACAACTCGCAGCGGGGGGGCTTTACGAGCAGTACTTC. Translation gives CASSTQLAAGGLYEQYF.

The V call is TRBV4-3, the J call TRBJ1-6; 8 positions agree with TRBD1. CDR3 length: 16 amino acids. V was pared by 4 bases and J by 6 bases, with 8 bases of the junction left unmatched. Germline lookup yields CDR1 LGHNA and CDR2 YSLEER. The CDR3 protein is CASSRTGQGGNSPLHF. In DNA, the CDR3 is TGCGCCAGCAGCCGGACCGGACAGGGTGGTAATTCACCCCTCCACTTT.

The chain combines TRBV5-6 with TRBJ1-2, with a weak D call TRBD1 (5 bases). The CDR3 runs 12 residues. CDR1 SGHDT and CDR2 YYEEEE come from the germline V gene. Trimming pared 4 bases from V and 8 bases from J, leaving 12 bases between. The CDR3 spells CASSTGGEGYTF. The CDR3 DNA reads TGTGCCAGCAGCACGGGAGGGGAAGGCTACACCTTC.

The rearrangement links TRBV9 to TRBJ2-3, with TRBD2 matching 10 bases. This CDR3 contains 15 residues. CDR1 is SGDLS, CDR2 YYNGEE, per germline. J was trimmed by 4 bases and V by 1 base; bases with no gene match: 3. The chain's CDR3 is CASSVSGGAADTQYF. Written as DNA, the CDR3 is TGTGCCAGCAGCGTAAGCGGGGGGGCGGCAGATACGCAGTATTTT.

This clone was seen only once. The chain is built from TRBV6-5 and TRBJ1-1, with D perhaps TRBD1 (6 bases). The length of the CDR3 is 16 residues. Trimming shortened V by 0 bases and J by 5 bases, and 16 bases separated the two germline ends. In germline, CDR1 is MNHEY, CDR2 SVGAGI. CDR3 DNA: TGTGCCAGCAGTTACTCATCAGGGAGGGGGGGGACTGAAGCTTTCTTT. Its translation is CASSYSSGRGGTEAFF.

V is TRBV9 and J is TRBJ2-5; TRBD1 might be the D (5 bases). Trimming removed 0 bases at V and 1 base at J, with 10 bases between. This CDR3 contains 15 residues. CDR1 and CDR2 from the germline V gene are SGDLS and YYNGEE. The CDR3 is CASSVDVTGQETQYF. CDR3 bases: TGTGCCAGCAGCGTAGACGTTACAGGCCAAGAGACCCAGTACTTC.

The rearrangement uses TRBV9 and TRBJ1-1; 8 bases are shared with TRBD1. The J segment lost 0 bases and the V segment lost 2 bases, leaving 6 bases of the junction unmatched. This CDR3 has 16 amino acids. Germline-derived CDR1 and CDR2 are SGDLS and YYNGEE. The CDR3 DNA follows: TGTGCCAGCAGCGTCGGGACAGGCCTAATGAACACTGAAGCTTTCTTT. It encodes CASSVGTGLMNTEAFF.